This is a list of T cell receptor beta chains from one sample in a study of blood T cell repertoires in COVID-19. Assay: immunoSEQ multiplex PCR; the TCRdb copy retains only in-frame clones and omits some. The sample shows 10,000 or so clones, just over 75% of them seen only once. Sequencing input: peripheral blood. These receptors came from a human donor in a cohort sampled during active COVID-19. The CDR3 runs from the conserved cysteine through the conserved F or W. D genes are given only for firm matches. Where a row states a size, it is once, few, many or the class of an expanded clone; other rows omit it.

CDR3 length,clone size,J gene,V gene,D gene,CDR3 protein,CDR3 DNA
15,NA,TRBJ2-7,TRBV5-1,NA,CASSLAAGVSYEQYF,TGCGCCAGCAGCTTGGCGGCAGGGGTCTCCTACGAGCAGTACTTC
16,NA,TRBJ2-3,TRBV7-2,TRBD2,CASSLRGGGGADTQYF,TGTGCCAGCAGCTTAAGGGGTGGCGGGGGGGCAGATACGCAGTATTTT
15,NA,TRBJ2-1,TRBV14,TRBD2,CASSQVLAGLDEQFF,TGTGCCAGCAGCCAAGTCCTAGCGGGGTTGGATGAGCAGTTCTTC
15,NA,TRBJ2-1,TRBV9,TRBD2,CASSGAGEGDNEQFF,TGTGCCAGCAGCGGGGCGGGGGAGGGCGACAATGAGCAGTTCTTC
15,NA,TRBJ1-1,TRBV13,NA,CASSLVRTLNTEAFF,TGTGCCAGCAGCTTAGTCAGGACACTGAACACTGAAGCTTTCTTT
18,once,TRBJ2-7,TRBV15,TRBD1,CATSRVLRGTGKDVEQYF,TGTGCCACCAGCAGAGTATTAAGGGGGACAGGCAAAGACGTCGAGCAGTACTTC
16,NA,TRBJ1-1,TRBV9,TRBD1,CASSPRQGMKLYEAFF,TGTGCCAGCAGCCCAAGACAGGGGATGAAACTCTATGAAGCTTTCTTT
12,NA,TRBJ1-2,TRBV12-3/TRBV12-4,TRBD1,CASSWGTGGYTF,TGTGCCAGCAGTTGGGGGACAGGGGGCTACACCTTC
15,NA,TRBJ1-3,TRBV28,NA,CASSPRGGFGNTIYF,TGTGCCAGCAGTCCCCGTGGAGGATTTGGAAACACCATATATTTT
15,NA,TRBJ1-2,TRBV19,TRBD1,CASSTRDRGDYGYTF,TGTGCCAGTAGTACCCGGGACAGGGGTGACTATGGCTACACCTTC
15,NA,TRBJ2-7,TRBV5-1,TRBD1,CASSARGQGGYEQYF,TGCGCCAGCAGCGCACGGGGACAGGGGGGCTACGAGCAGTACTTC
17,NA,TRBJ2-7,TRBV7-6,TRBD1,CASSLTHPGTGGVVQYF,TGTGCCAGCAGCCTCACACACCCCGGGACAGGGGGCGTAGTGCAGTACTTC
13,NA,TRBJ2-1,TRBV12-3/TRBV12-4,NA,CASRLTGSDEQFF,TGTGCCAGCAGACTTACAGGGAGTGATGAGCAGTTCTTC
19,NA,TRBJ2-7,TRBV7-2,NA,CASSLIFLRDRPPSYEQYF,TGTGCCAGCAGCTTAATATTTCTTCGGGATCGGCCCCCTTCCTACGAGCAGTACTTC
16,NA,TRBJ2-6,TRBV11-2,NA,CASSLGTGSGANVLTF,TGTGCCAGCAGCTTGGGAACAGGGTCAGGGGCCAACGTCCTGACTTTC
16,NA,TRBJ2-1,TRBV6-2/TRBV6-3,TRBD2,CASSPTPGGVYNEQFF,TGTGCCAGCAGTCCCACCCCCGGGGGGGTATACAATGAGCAGTTCTTC
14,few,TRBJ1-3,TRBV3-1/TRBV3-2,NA,CASTPDSYGNTIYF,TGTGCCAGCACGCCGGACAGTTACGGAAACACCATATATTTT
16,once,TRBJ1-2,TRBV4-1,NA,CASSQDGGATARGYTF,TGCGCCAGCAGCCAAGATGGGGGGGCGACGGCGCGTGGCTACACCTTC
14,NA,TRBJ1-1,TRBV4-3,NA,CASSHDRRNTEAFF,TGCGCCAGCAGCCACGACAGGAGGAACACTGAAGCTTTCTTT
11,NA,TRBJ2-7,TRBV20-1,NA,CSAGRRYEQYF,TGCAGTGCTGGCAGGCGCTACGAGCAGTACTTC
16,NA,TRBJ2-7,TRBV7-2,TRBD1,CASSRTSGTGIYEQYF,TGTGCCAGCAGCCGGACGTCGGGGACAGGAATATACGAGCAGTACTTC
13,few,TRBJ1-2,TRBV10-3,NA,CAIRRGGTDGYTF,TGTGCCATCCGAAGGGGGGGGACCGATGGCTACACCTTC
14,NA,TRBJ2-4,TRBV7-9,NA,CASSLAGARNIQYF,TGTGCCAGCAGCTTAGCGGGGGCAAGAAACATTCAGTACTTC
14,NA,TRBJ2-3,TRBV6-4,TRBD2,CATSTSGGTQGQYF,TGTGCCACCTCCACTAGCGGGGGTACGCAGGGGCAGTATTTT
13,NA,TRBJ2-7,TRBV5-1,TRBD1,CASSLGTGYEQYF,TGCGCCAGCAGCTTGGGGACAGGCTACGAGCAGTACTTC
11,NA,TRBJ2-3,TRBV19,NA,CASTMGGPQHF,TGTGCCAGTACAATGGGGGGGCCACAACATTTT
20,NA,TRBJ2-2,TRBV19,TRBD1,CASTNIPPGTGGANTGELFF,TGTGCCAGTACCAATATTCCCCCCGGGACAGGGGGCGCGAACACCGGGGAGCTGTTTTTT
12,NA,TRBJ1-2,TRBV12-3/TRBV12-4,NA,CASSRPGHGYTF,TGTGCCAGCAGTCGACCAGGTCACGGCTACACCTTC